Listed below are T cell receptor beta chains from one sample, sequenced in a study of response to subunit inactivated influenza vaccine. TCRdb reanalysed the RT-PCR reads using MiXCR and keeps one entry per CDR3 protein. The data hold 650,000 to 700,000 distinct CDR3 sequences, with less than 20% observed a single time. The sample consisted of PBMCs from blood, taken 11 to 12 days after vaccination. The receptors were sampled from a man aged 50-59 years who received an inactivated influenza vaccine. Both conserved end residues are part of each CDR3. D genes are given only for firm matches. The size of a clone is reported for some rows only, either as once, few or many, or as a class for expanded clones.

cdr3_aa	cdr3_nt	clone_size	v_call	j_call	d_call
CSARRGRGQGYNEQFF	TGCAGTGCTAGACGGGGAAGGGGGCAAGGCTACAATGAGCAGTTCTTC	many	TRBV20-1	TRBJ2-1	TRBD1
CASSLGLGGGEETQYF	TGTGCCAGCAGCTTGGGGCTAGGCGGGGGAGAAGAGACCCAGTACTTC	NA	TRBV5-8	TRBJ2-5	TRBD2
CASIGGDGYGYTF	TGTGCCAGCATCGGGGGGGATGGCTATGGCTACACCTTC	few	TRBV28	TRBJ1-2	NA
CSARPGTRYPFF	TGCAGTGCTAGACCCGGGACTAGATATCCGTTCTTC	NA	TRBV20-1	TRBJ2-1	TRBD2
CSVVVFGTEPFSSYEQYF	TGCAGCGTTGTGGTCTTTGGGACAGAGCCCTTCAGCTCCTACGAGCAGTACTTC	NA	TRBV29-1	TRBJ2-7	TRBD1
CASSVGPSGSFHEQYF	TGTGCCAGCAGCGTAGGGCCCAGCGGGAGCTTCCACGAGCAGTACTTC	few	TRBV9	TRBJ2-7	TRBD2
CASSYAISGNTIYF	TGTGCCAGCAGTTACGCGATCTCTGGAAACACCATATATTTT	NA	TRBV6-5	TRBJ1-3	NA
CASSEGRSHANTGELFF	TGCGCCAGCAGCGAGGGACGGAGCCACGCGAACACCGGGGAGCTGTTTTTT	few	TRBV5-1	TRBJ2-2	NA
CSARDLLAGDYNEQFF	TGCAGTGCTAGAGACCTACTAGCGGGGGACTACAATGAGCAGTTCTTC	NA	TRBV20-1	TRBJ2-1	TRBD2
CATSRGFGTGFEQYF	TGTGCCACCAGCAGAGGTTTCGGGACAGGGTTCGAGCAGTACTTC	NA	TRBV15	TRBJ2-7	TRBD1
CASSVVVRETQYF	TGTGCCAGCAGTGTTGTGGTACGAGAGACCCAGTACTTC	NA	TRBV2	TRBJ2-5	NA
CASSLEPSGGNTGELFF	TGTGCCAGCAGCTTAGAACCTAGCGGGGGGAACACCGGGGAGCTGTTTTTT	few	TRBV7-6	TRBJ2-2	TRBD2
CASRSTTDSYEQYF	TGTGCCAGCAGGAGTACTACGGACAGCTACGAGCAGTACTTC	NA	TRBV12-3/TRBV12-4	TRBJ2-7	NA
CASSLWDSGSRAEAFF	TGTGCCAGCAGCTTATGGGACAGTGGGTCTCGTGCTGAAGCTTTCTTT	NA	TRBV7-8	TRBJ1-1	TRBD1
CASSQDLRGGELFF	TGTGCCAGCAGCCAAGATCTTCGTGGCGGGGAGCTGTTTTTT	NA	TRBV4-2	TRBJ2-2	NA
CATSRIAGGTYEQYF	TGTGCCACCAGCAGAATAGCGGGAGGGACCTACGAGCAGTACTTC	NA	TRBV15	TRBJ2-7	TRBD2
CASSLGQALFGYTF	TGTGCCAGCAGTTTAGGACAGGCACTGTTTGGCTACACCTTC	NA	TRBV12-3/TRBV12-4	TRBJ1-2	NA
CASSPANTEAFF	TGTGCCAGCTCACCCGCTAACACTGAAGCTTTCTTT	many	TRBV18	TRBJ1-1	NA
CASSHGDTNNEQFF	TGTGCCAGCAGTCACGGGGACACGAACAATGAGCAGTTCTTC	NA	TRBV6-5	TRBJ2-1	NA
CASSQSNPAYEQYF	TGCGCCAGCAGCCAAAGTAACCCAGCCTACGAGCAGTACTTC	NA	TRBV4-1	TRBJ2-7	NA
CSARDYRTDTQYF	TGCAGTGCTCGGGACTACCGCACAGATACGCAGTATTTT	many	TRBV20-1	TRBJ2-3	TRBD2
CASLPGLADPSLRGGEQYF	TGTGCCAGCCTTCCGGGACTAGCGGATCCTTCTCTTAGGGGGGGGGAGCAGTACTTC	few	TRBV28	TRBJ2-7	TRBD2
CASSPLLGLSNQPQHF	TGTGCCAGCAGTCCCCTCTTGGGACTGAGCAATCAGCCCCAGCATTTT	NA	TRBV27	TRBJ1-5	NA
CASSLEAFTSTDTQYF	TGCGCCAGCAGCTTGGAGGCATTTACTAGCACAGATACGCAGTATTTT	NA	TRBV5-1	TRBJ2-3	NA
CASSQVGPGSPDTQYF	TGCGCCAGCAGCCAAGTCGGGCCAGGGAGTCCAGATACGCAGTATTTT	few	TRBV4-3	TRBJ2-3	NA
CASSAAGGLQETQYF	TGTGCCAGCAGTGCAGCGGGGGGGCTCCAAGAGACCCAGTACTTC	NA	TRBV12-3/TRBV12-4	TRBJ2-5	TRBD2
CAISESDGTSGTQYF	TGTGCCATCAGTGAGTCGGACGGGACTAGCGGTACCCAGTACTTC	few	TRBV10-3	TRBJ2-7	TRBD2
CASSLDRALAYNEQFF	TGTGCCAGCAGTTTAGACAGGGCCTTAGCCTACAATGAGCAGTTCTTC	few	TRBV12-3/TRBV12-4	TRBJ2-1	NA
CSARTGRETQYF	TGCAGTGCTCGGACAGGGCGAGAGACCCAGTACTTC	many	TRBV20-1	TRBJ2-5	TRBD1
CASSLAGTGGASYGYTF	TGTGCCAGCAGCTTAGCCGGGACAGGGGGCGCGTCCTATGGCTACACCTTC	few	TRBV7-2	TRBJ1-2	TRBD1
CASSLGVTSGRATDTQYF	TGTGCCAGCAGTTTAGGGGTGACTAGCGGGAGGGCCACAGATACGCAGTATTTT	NA	TRBV27	TRBJ2-3	TRBD2
CASSPTGNQPQHF	TGTGCCAGCTCACCCACAGGTAATCAGCCCCAGCATTTT	few	TRBV18	TRBJ1-5	NA
CSVAPGTGFYEQYF	TGCAGCGTGGCCCCCGGGACAGGATTCTACGAGCAGTACTTC	many	TRBV29-1	TRBJ2-7	TRBD1
CSAESSSESSYEQYF	TGCAGTGCCGAAAGCTCTAGCGAAAGCTCCTACGAGCAGTACTTC	few	TRBV20-1	TRBJ2-7	NA
CASTGTPYEQYF	TGTGCCAGCACCGGAACCCCCTACGAGCAGTACTTC	NA	TRBV6-1	TRBJ2-7	NA
CSASGGRGYGYTF	TGCAGTGCTAGTGGCGGAAGGGGTTATGGCTACACCTTC	many	TRBV20-1	TRBJ1-2	NA
CASCQEASFTYEQYF	TGTGCCTCCTGCCAAGAGGCGTCTTTTACCTACGAGCAGTACTTC	NA	TRBV3-1	TRBJ2-7	NA